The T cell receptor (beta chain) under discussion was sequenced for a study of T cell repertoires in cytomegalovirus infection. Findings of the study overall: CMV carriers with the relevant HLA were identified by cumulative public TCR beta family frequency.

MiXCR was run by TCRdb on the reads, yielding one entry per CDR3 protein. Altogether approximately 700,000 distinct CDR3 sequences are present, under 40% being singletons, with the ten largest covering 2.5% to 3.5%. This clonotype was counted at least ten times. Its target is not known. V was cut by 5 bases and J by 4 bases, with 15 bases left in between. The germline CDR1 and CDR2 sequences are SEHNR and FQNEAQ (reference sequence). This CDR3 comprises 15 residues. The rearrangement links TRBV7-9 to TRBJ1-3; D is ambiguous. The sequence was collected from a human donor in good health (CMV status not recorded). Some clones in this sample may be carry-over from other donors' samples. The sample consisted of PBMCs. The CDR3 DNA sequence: TGTGCCAGCAGCCCTCAGTCTGCGATGGGAAACACCATATATTTT. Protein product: CASSPQSAMGNTIYF.